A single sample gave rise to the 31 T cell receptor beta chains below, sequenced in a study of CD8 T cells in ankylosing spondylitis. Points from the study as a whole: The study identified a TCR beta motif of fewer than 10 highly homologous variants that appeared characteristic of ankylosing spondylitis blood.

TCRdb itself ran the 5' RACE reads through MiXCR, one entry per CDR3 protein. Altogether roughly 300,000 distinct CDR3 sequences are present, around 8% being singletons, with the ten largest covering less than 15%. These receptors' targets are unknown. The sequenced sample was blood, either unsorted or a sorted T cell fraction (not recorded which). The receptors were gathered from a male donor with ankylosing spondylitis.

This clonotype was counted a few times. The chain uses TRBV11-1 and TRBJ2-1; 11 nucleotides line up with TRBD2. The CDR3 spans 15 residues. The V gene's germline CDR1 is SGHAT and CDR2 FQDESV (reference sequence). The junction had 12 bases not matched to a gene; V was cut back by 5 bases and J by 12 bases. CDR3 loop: CASSAIAGGLRPQFF. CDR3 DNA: TGTGCCAGCAGCGCAATAGCGGGAGGGCTCCGACCGCAGTTCTTC.

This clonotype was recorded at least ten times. The CDR3: CASRGLYGGAGELFF. Here the CDR3 DNA reads TGTGCCAGCAGGGGACTATATGGGGGGGCCGGGGAGCTGTTTTTT. The rearrangement links TRBV28 to TRBJ2-2, with TRBD2 identical over 7 bases. Germline trimming cut 6 bases from V and 6 bases from J; bases unmatched to any gene: 10. The germline CDR1 and CDR2 sequences are MDHEN and SYDVKM. The CDR3 covers 15 residues. Looking up the rest from reference TRBV28 and TRBJ2-2 gives the full variable domain: DVKVTQSSRYLVKRTGEKVFLECVQDMDHENMFWYRQDPGLGLRLIYFSYDVKMKEKGDIPEGYSVSREKKERFSLILESASTNQTSMYLCASRGLYGGAGELFFGEGSRLTVL.

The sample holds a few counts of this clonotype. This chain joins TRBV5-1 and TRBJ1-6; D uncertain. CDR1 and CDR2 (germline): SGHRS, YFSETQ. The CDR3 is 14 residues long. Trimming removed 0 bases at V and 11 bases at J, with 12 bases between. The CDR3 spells CASSLVQRNAPLHF. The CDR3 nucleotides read TGCGCCAGCAGCTTGGTACAGCGAAACGCACCCCTCCACTTT.

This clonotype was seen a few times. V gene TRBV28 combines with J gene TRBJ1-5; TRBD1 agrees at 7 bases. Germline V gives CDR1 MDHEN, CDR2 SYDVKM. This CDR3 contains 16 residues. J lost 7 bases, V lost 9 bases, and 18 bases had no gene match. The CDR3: CARTRQGVAFGQPQHF. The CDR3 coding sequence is TGTGCCAGGACCCGACAGGGTGTAGCGTTTGGCCAGCCCCAGCATTTT.

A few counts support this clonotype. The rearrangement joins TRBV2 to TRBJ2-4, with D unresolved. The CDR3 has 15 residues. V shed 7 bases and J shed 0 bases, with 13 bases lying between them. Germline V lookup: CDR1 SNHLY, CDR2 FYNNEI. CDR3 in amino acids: CASTPLTGAKNIQYF. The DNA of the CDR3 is TGTGCCAGCACTCCACTTACTGGAGCCAAAAACATTCAGTACTTC. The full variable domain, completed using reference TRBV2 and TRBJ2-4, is EPEVTQTPSHQVTQMGQEVILRCVPISNHLYFYWYRQILGQKVEFLVSFYNNEISEKSEIFDDQFSVERPDGSNFTLKIRSTKLEDSAMYFCASTPLTGAKNIQYFGAGTRLSVL.

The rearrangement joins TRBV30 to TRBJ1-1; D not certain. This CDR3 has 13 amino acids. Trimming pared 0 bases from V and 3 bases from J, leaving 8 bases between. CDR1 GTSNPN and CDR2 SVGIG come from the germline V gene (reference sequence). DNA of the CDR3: TGTGCCTGGAGTGTTATTTGGGACACTGAAGCTTTCTTT. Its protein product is CAWSVIWDTEAFF.

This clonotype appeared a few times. CDR3 DNA: TGTGCCAGCAGCCAAACCGGACAGCAGAATGAGCAGTTCTTC. It translates to CASSQTGQQNEQFF. The genes are TRBV7-3 and TRBJ2-1, with D possibly TRBD1 on 6 matching bases. CDR1 and CDR2 (germline): SGHTA, FQGTGA. Between the trimmed V and J ends, which lost 5 bases and 7 bases, there was a span of 15 bases. CDR3 length equals 14 residues.

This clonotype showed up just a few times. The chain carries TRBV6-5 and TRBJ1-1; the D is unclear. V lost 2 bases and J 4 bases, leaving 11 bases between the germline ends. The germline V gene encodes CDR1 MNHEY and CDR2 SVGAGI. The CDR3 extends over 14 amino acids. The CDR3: CASSYGSRGTEAFF. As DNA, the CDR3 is TGTGCCAGCAGTTACGGGAGTAGAGGCACTGAAGCTTTCTTT.

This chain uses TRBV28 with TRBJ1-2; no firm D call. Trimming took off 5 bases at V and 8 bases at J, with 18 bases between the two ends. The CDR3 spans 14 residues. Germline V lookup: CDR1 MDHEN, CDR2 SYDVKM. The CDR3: CASSPDPGILGYTF. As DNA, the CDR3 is TGTGCCAGCAGTCCCGATCCCGGGATCCTCGGCTACACCTTC.

The CDR3 spells CSGGTSGAQETQYF. The CDR3 DNA follows: TGCAGCGGGGGGACTAGCGGAGCCCAAGAGACCCAGTACTTC. The chain couples TRBV29-1 to TRBJ2-5, with 11 bases lining up with TRBD2. The V gene's germline CDR1 is SQVTM and CDR2 ANQGSEA. CDR3 size: 14 residues. V lost 7 bases, J lost 1 base, and 5 bases stayed unmatched.

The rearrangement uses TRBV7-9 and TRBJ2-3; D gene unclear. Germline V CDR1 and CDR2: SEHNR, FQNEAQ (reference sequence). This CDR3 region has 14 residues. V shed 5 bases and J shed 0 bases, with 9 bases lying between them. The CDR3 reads CASSRSTSTDTQYF. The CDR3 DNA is TGTGCCAGCAGCCGCAGCACGAGCACAGATACGCAGTATTTT. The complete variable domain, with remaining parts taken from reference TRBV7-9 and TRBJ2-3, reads DTGVSQNPRHKITKRGQNVTFRCDPISEHNRLYWYRQTLGQGPEFLTYFQNEAQLEKSRLLSDRFSAERPKGSFSTLEIQRTEQGDSAMYLCASSRSTSTDTQYFGPGTRLTVL.

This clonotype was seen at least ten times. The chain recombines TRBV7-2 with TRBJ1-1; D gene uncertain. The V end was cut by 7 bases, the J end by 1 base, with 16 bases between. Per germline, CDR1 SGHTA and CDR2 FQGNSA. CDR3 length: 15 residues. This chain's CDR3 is CASMPFATWNTEAFF. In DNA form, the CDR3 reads TGTGCCAGCATGCCTTTCGCTACCTGGAACACTGAAGCTTTCTTT.

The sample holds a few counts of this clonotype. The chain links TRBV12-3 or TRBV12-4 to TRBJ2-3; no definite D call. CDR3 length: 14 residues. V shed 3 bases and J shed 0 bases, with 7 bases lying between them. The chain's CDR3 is CASSFGSSTDTQYF. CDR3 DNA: TGTGCCAGCAGTTTTGGCAGCAGCACAGATACGCAGTATTTT.

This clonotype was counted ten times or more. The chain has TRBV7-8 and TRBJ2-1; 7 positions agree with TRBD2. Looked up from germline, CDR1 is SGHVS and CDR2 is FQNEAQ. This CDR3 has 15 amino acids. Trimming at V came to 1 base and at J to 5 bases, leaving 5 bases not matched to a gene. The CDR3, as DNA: TGTGCCAGCAGCTTAGAAGGGCTAGCGGACAATGAGCAGTTCTTC. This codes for CASSLEGLADNEQFF.

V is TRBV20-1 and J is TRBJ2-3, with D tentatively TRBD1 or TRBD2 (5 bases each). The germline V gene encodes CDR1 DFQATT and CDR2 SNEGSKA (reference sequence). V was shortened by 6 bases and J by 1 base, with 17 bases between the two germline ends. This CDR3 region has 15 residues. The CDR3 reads CSARGVHGGTDTQYF. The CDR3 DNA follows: TGCAGTGCCCGAGGGGTGCACGGGGGCACAGATACGCAGTATTTT.

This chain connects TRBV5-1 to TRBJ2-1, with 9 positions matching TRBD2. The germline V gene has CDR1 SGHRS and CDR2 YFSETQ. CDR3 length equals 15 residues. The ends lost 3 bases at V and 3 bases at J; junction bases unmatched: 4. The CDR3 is CASSSYSGSYNEQFF. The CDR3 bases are TGCGCCAGCAGCTCTTATAGCGGGAGCTACAATGAGCAGTTCTTC.

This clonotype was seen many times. Written as DNA, the CDR3 is TGCGCCAGCAGCGAAACAGGGGTTAACTATGGCTACACCTTC. It yields the protein CASSETGVNYGYTF. The chain has TRBV5-1 and TRBJ1-2, with 7 bases that match TRBD1. The CDR3 length is 14 residues. Looked up from germline, CDR1 is SGHRS and CDR2 is YFSETQ. The junction had 4 bases not matched to a gene; V was cut back by 4 bases and J by 1 base.

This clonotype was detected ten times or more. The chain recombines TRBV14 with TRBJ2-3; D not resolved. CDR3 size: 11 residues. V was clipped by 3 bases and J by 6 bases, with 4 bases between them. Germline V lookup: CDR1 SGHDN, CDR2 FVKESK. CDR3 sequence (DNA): TGTGCCAGCAGCCACGGGGATACGCAGTATTTT. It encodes CASSHGDTQYF.

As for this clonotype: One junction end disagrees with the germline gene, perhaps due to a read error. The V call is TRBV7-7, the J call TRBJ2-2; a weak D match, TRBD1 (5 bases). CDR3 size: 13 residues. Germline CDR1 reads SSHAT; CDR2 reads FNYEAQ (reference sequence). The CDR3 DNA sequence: TGTGCTAGCAGCCAACAGACAGCCGGGGAGCTGTTTTTT. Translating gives CASSQQTAGELFF.

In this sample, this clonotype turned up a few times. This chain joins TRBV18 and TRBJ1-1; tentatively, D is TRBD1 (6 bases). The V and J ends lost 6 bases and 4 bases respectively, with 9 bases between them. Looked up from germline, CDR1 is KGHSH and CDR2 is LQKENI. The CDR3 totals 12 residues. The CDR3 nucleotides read TGTGCCAGCTCGGCAGGGGCCACTGAAGCTTTCTTT. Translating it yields CASSAGATEAFF. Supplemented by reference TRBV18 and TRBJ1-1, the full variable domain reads NAGVMQNPRHLVRRRGQEARLRCSPMKGHSHVYWYRQLPEEGLKFMVYLQKENIIDESGMPKERFSAEFPKEGPSILRIQQVVRGDSAAYFCASSAGATEAFFGQGTRLTVV.

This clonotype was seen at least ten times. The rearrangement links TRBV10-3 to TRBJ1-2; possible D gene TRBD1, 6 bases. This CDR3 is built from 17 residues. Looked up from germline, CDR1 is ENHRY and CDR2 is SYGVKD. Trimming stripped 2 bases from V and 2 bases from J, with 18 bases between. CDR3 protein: CAISEQLTGSLNYGYTF. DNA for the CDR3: TGTGCCATCAGTGAGCAACTAACAGGGTCTCTCAACTATGGCTACACCTTC.

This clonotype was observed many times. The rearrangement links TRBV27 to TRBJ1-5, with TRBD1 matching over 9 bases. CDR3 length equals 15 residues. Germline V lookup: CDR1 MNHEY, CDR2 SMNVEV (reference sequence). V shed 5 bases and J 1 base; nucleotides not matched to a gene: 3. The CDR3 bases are TGTGCCAGCAGTGGCGGGACAGGGAGCAATCAGCCCCAGCATTTT. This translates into CASSGGTGSNQPQHF.

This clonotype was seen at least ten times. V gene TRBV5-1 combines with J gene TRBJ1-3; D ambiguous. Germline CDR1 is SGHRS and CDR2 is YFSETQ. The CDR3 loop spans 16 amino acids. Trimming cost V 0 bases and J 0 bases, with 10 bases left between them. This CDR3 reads CASSLGGAPSGNTIYF. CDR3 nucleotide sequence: TGCGCCAGCAGCTTGGGGGGAGCCCCCTCTGGAAACACCATATATTTT.

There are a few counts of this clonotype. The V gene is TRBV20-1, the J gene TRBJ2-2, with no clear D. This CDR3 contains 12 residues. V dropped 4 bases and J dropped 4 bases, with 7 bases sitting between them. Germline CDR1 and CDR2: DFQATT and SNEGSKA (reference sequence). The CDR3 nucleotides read TGCAGTGCTACCGTAGGCACCGGGGAGCTGTTTTTT. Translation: CSATVGTGELFF.

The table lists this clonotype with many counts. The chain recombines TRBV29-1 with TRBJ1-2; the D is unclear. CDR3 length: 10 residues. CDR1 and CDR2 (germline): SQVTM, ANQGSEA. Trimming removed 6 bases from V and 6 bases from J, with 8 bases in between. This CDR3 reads CSVPFDGYTF. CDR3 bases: TGCAGCGTCCCGTTTGATGGCTACACCTTC.

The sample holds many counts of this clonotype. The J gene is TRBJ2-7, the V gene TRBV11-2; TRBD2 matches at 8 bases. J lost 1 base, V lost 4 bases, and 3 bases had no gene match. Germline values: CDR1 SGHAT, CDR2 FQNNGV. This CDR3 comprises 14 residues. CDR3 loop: CASSSGLVSYEQYF. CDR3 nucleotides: TGTGCCAGCAGCTCGGGACTAGTATCCTACGAGCAGTACTTC. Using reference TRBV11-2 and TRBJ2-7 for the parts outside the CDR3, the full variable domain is EAGVAQSPRYKIIEKRQSVAFWCNPISGHATLYWYQQILGQGPKLLIQFQNNGVVDDSQLPKDRFSAERLKGVDSTLKIQPAKLEDSAVYLCASSSGLVSYEQYFGPGTRLTVT.

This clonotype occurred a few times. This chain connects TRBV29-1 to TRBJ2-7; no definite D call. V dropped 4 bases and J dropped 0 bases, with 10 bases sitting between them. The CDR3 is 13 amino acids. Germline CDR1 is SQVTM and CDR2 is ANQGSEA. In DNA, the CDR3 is TGCAGCGTTGCCGAAAGAAGCTCCTACGAGCAGTACTTC. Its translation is CSVAERSSYEQYF.

The CDR3 protein is CAMSPGLYEQYF. The CDR3 coding sequence is TGTGCCATGAGCCCGGGGCTCTACGAGCAGTACTTC. The J gene is TRBJ2-7, the V gene TRBV5-5; D assignment may be TRBD1 or TRBD2 (5 bases each). The CDR3 has 12 residues. The germline gives CDR1 SGHKS, CDR2 YYEKEE (reference sequence). V shed 9 bases and J shed 3 bases, with 13 bases lying between them. Looking up the rest from reference TRBV5-5 and TRBJ2-7 gives the full variable domain: DAGVTQSPTHLIKTRGQQVTLRCSPISGHKSVSWYQQVLGQGPQFIFQYYEKEERGRGNFPDRFSARQFPNYSSELNVNALLLGDSALYLCAMSPGLYEQYFGPGTRLTVT.

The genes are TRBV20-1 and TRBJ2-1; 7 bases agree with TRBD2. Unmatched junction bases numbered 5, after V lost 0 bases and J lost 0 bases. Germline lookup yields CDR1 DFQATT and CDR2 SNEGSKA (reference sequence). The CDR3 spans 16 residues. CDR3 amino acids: CSARDSRGSSYNEQFF. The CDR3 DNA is TGCAGTGCTAGAGACTCGCGGGGGAGCTCCTACAATGAGCAGTTCTTC.

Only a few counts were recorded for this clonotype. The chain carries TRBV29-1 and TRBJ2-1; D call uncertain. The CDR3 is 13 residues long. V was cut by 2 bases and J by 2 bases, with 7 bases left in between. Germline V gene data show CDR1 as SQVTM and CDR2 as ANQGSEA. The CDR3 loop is CSVERAAYNEQFF. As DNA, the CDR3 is TGCAGCGTTGAAAGGGCAGCCTACAATGAGCAGTTCTTC.

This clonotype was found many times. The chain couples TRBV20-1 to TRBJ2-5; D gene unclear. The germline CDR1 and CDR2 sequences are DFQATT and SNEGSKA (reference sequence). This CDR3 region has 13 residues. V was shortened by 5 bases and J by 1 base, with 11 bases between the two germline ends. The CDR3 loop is CSASNVIQETQYF. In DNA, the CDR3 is TGCAGTGCTTCCAACGTTATCCAAGAGACCCAGTACTTC.